The following is a T cell receptor beta chain sequence with its context. This specimen comes from a study of OX40 agonist ivuxolimab in advanced cancers. Looked up from germline, CDR1 is SGHRS and CDR2 is YFSETQ. The V segment lost 4 bases and the J segment 4 bases; nucleotides outside the gene matches: 16. The CDR3 runs to 18 residues. TCRdb's copy holds only in-frame clones and misses some; the assay was immunoSEQ multiplex PCR. The sample includes about 32,000 clones, more than 70% of them seen just once. The material was CD4+ or CD8+ T cells sorted from blood, obtained in a trial of the OX40 agonist ivuxolimab. This TCR came from an adult with an advanced solid tumor such as melanoma, head and neck, liver or kidney cancer. The chain recombines TRBV5-1 with TRBJ2-3, with TRBD2 matching 9 bases. The CDR3 spells CASSVTNPGTSLADTQYF. Written as DNA, the CDR3 is TGCGCCAGCAGCGTAACAAATCCCGGGACTAGCTTGGCAGATACGCAGTATTTT.